The entry below describes one T cell receptor beta chain. Its matching antigen is unknown. Use of 60 Vbeta and 13 Jbeta primers characterized the PCR. Profiled with immunoSEQ multiplex PCR; TCRdb holds only in-frame clones, not every one. The table records 90,000 to 100,000 clones, 70% to 80% of them present only once. These data originate in a study of cytomegalovirus exposure and HLA in healthy donors. Study-wide results and limits: A later look showed TCR association rates differing by HLA locus, highest for DRB1 and lowest for HLA-C. HLA-A and HLA-B allele assignments for most subjects were reportedly predicted accurately using TCR beta sequences.

Trimming took 5 bases from V and 3 from J; bases not matched to a gene: 5. CDR3 size: 15 residues. The germline V gene encodes CDR1 MNHNY and CDR2 SVGAGI (reference sequence). The rearrangement joins TRBV6-6 to TRBJ1-4; 8 bases map to TRBD1. Sequences were obtained from PBMCs. This clonotype was obtained from an older woman in good health and CMV-seropositive. The chain's CDR3 is CASSAPGQANEKLFF. The CDR3 DNA is TGTGCCAGCAGTGCGCCGGGACAGGCTAATGAAAAACTGTTTTTT.